A selection of T cell receptor beta chains follows, all from one sample in a study of long-term antiretroviral therapy in people with HIV. The assay was immunoSEQ multiplex PCR, and TCRdb's table has in-frame clones only and misses some. Of approximately 19,000 clones in the sample, 80% to 90% are singletons; the top ten hold 3% to 4%. Sequenced here: unsorted PBMCs, sampled 2.6 years after starting antiretroviral therapy. The receptors derive from a woman in her fifties or sixties with HIV. CDR3s include the opening cysteine and the closing phenylalanine or tryptophan. The order of the fields is J gene, D gene, clone size, V gene, CDR3 DNA, CDR3 protein. A D gene is named only where the DNA matches it firmly. Part of the rows lack a size; the others show once, few, many or a class for expanded clones.

TRBJ2-3 | . | . | TRBV21-1 | TGTGCCAGCCGTTGGGGCCGGGGCGGCACAGATACGCAGTATTTT | CASRWGRGGTDTQYF
TRBJ2-2 | . | . | TRBV18 | TGTGCCAGCTCACCAGGAATGAGCGGGCGCACCGGGGAGCTGTTTTTT | CASSPGMSGRTGELFF
TRBJ2-3 | . | . | TRBV13 | TGTGCCAGCAGCCGCCGAGAGGGTTCCCGGGACGCAGATACGCAGTATTTT | CASSRREGSRDADTQYF
TRBJ2-1 | . | once | TRBV10-3 | TGTGCCATCAGCCCTAGCCTAAATGAGCAGTTCTTC | CAISPSLNEQFF
TRBJ2-2 | . | few | TRBV5-6 | TGTGCCAGCAGCTTGGCCCTTCCGGGGACCGGGGAGCTGTTTTTT | CASSLALPGTGELFF
TRBJ2-7 | TRBD1 | . | TRBV9 | TGTGCCAGCAGCGTAGCACAGGGGTCCTACGAGCAGTACTTC | CASSVAQGSYEQYF
TRBJ2-1 | . | . | TRBV5-1 | TGCGCCAGCAGCTTGGACCCCGGACCATCCGGCAATGAGCAGTTCTTC | CASSLDPGPSGNEQFF
TRBJ2-3 | . | . | TRBV18 | TGTGCCAGCTCAGCTAGCGAACCGCCCTTAAATACGCAGTATTTT | CASSASEPPLNTQYF
TRBJ2-7 | . | . | TRBV18 | TGTGCCAGCTCACTAAGCTCCTACGAGCAGTACTTC | CASSLSSYEQYF
TRBJ1-1 | . | . | TRBV6-1 | TGTGCCAGCACCCAATGGGGGGTTAACACTGAAGCTTTCTTT | CASTQWGVNTEAFF
TRBJ2-3 | TRBD2 | . | TRBV6-5 | TGTGCCAGCAGTTTAAAGACTAGCGGCACAGATACGCAGTATTTT | CASSLKTSGTDTQYF
TRBJ2-1 | TRBD2 | . | TRBV7-2 | TGTGCCAGCAGCTCTGTTAGCGGGAGGACGAATGAGCAGTTCTTC | CASSSVSGRTNEQFF
TRBJ2-7 | TRBD2 | . | TRBV7-9 | TGTGCCAGCAGCTTAGTAGCGGGAGCGAACGAGCAGTACTTC | CASSLVAGANEQYF
TRBJ2-7 | . | . | TRBV6-5 | TGTGCCAGCAGTTACGGCGGATCCTACGAGCAGTACTTC | CASSYGGSYEQYF
TRBJ1-3 | . | . | TRBV29-1 | TGCAGCGTTGAGGGGGGCTCGTCTTCGGAACACCATTGGTATTTT | CSVEGGSSSEHHWYF
TRBJ1-2 | . | . | TRBV6-1 | TGTGCCACCGAAAGCTGGGCCACTTCCGGGGGCTACACCTTC | CATESWATSGGYTF
TRBJ2-7 | TRBD2 | . | TRBV15 | TGTGCCACCAGCAGGGGGGGGGTCATGGACTCCAACACCTACGAGCAGTACTTC | CATSRGGVMDSNTYEQYF
TRBJ1-5 | . | . | TRBV6-5 | TGTGCCAGCAGTAAGGCCTATAGCAATCAGCCCCAGCATTTT | CASSKAYSNQPQHF
TRBJ1-5 | . | once | TRBV2 | TGTGCCAGCAGTTCCTCTCGGGACCCTAGCAATCAGCCCCAGCATTTT | CASSSSRDPSNQPQHF
TRBJ1-5 | . | . | TRBV18 | TGTGCCAGCTCACCGGGCAGGGGCCCCTATAGCAATCAGCCCCAGCATTTT | CASSPGRGPYSNQPQHF
TRBJ2-7 | . | . | TRBV6-5 | TGTGCCAGCAGTTACTCGGCGGCGGCCTCCTACGAGCAGTACTTC | CASSYSAAASYEQYF
TRBJ1-4 | . | . | TRBV5-4 | TGTGCCAGCAGCTTAGAAACGGGGGGTGAAAAACTGTTTTTT | CASSLETGGEKLFF
TRBJ1-1 | . | . | TRBV6-6 | TGTGCCAGCACAGGGCCTGGGATGAACACTGAAGCTTTCTTT | CASTGPGMNTEAFF
TRBJ2-2 | . | . | TRBV5-1 | TGCGCCAGCAGCTTGATGTCAGTGAATACCGGGGAGCTGTTTTTT | CASSLMSVNTGELFF
TRBJ2-5 | TRBD1 | . | TRBV6-5 | TGTGCCAGCAGTTACTTGGGACAGCAAGAGACCCAGTACTTC | CASSYLGQQETQYF
TRBJ2-2 | TRBD2 | . | TRBV15 | TGTGCCACCAGCAGAGATAGGGAGGGAACCGGGGAGCTGTTTTTT | CATSRDREGTGELFF
TRBJ1-4 | . | . | TRBV7-2 | TGTGCCAGCAGCCGGGGGCTTAATGAAAAACTGTTTTTT | CASSRGLNEKLFF
TRBJ2-7 | . | . | TRBV14 | TGTGCCAGCAGCCAAGAGAACAGGTACTACGAGCAGTACTTC | CASSQENRYYEQYF
TRBJ1-5 | . | . | TRBV19 | TGTGCCAGTAGTATAGCGGTTAGCAATCAGCCCCAGCATTTT | CASSIAVSNQPQHF
TRBJ2-3 | TRBD2 | . | TRBV9 | TGTGCCAGCAGCGAGGGCCTAGCGGCTAGCACAGATACGCAGTATTTT | CASSEGLAASTDTQYF
TRBJ2-7 | . | . | TRBV4-3 | TGCGCCAGCAGCCAAGAATATGGACTAAGCTCCTACGAGCAGTACTTC | CASSQEYGLSSYEQYF
TRBJ2-5 | . | . | TRBV5-1 | TGCGCCAGCAGCTTGGCGGGGTACCAAGAGACCCAGTACTTC | CASSLAGYQETQYF
TRBJ2-6 | . | . | TRBV18 | TGTGCCAGCTCACCGGGGGGGGCCAACGTCCTGACTTTC | CASSPGGANVLTF
TRBJ2-2 | TRBD2 | . | TRBV2 | TGTGCCAGCAGGGTCCTAGCGGGAGGGCCCGGCACCGGGGAGCTGTTTTTT | CASRVLAGGPGTGELFF
TRBJ2-3 | . | . | TRBV9 | TGTGCCAGCAGCCTCTCCGGTGGGAGGAACACAGATACGCAGTATTTT | CASSLSGGRNTDTQYF
TRBJ2-7 | . | once | TRBV28 | TGTGCCAGCAGTTCCCCCCCCGAGCTGGACGAGCAGTACTTC | CASSSPPELDEQYF
TRBJ2-7 | . | . | TRBV6-5 | TGTGCCAGCAGTTACTCACGAGAATCCTACGAGCAGTACTTC | CASSYSRESYEQYF
TRBJ2-7 | . | . | TRBV4-2 | TGTGCCAGCAGCCAAGGCGGGACAGTTTACGAGCAGTACTTC | CASSQGGTVYEQYF
TRBJ1-3 | TRBD1 | . | TRBV5-5 | TGTGCCAGCAGCATACGACAGGGGTCTGGAAACACCATATATTTT | CASSIRQGSGNTIYF
TRBJ2-7 | TRBD2 | . | TRBV7-2 | TGTGCCAGCAGGCCCTTGGGCGGGGGAAGCTCCTACGAGCAGTACTTC | CASRPLGGGSSYEQYF